The clone carrying this TCR beta chain was seen many times. Antigen specificity is unknown. This specimen comes from a study of CD8+CD57+ T cells in acquired aplastic anemia. Across the study: DNA from sorted CD4+ and CD8+ cells averaged approximately 3.2 ug. Study-level results: Simpson's diversity of CD8+ cells was not significantly different in patients compared with controls. There were around 28 CD8+ CDR3 sequences that occurred in both patients and controls.

CDR3 length: 14 residues. From germline, CDR1 is SGHTA and CDR2 FQGTGA. The J segment lost 7 bases and the V segment lost 5 bases, leaving 4 bases of the junction unmatched. Profiles of TCR beta VDJ and CDR3 were generated from a genomic DNA template. TCRdb re-derived calls from the reads in MiXCR, one entry per CDR3 protein. The sample lists 150,000 to 200,000 distinct CDR3 sequences, 64% occurring once. The receptor was isolated from a human donor with severe aplastic anemia or a healthy control (not recorded which). This chain uses TRBV7-3 with TRBJ2-2, with 10 positions matching TRBD2. Sequenced input: sorted CD4+, CD8+, or CD8+CD57+ T cells (not recorded which) from PBMCs. The CDR3: CASSPSGGGGELFF. CDR3 bases: TGTGCCAGCAGCCCGAGCGGGGGGGGCGGGGAGCTGTTTTTT.